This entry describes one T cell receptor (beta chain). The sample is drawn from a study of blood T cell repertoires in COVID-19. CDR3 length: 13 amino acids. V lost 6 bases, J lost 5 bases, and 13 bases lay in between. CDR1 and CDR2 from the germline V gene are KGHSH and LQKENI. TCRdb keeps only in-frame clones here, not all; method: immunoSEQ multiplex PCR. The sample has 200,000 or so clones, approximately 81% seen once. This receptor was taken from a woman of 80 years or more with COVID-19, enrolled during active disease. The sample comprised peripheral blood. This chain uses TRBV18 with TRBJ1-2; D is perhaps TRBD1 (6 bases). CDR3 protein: CASSQETGYGYTF. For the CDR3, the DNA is TGTGCCAGCTCCCAAGAAACAGGGTATGGCTACACCTTC.